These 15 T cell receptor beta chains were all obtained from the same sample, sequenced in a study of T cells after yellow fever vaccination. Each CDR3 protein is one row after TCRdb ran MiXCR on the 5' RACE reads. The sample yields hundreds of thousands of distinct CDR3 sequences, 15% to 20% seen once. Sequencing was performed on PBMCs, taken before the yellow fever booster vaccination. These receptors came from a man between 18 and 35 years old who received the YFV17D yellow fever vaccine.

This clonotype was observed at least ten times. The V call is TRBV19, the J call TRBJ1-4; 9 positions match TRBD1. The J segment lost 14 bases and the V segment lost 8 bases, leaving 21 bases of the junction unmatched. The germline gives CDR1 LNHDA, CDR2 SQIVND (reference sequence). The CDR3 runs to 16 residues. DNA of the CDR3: TGTGCCAGTGGCGATCCGGGACAGGGCTCAAGGAGGTCCCTGTTTTTT. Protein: CASGDPGQGSRRSLFF. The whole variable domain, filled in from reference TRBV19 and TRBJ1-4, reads DGGITQSPKYLFRKEGQNVTLSCEQNLNHDAMYWYRQDPGQGLRLIYYSQIVNDFQKGDIAEGYSVSREKKESFPLTVTSAQKNPTAFYLCASGDPGQGSRRSLFFGSGTQLSVL.

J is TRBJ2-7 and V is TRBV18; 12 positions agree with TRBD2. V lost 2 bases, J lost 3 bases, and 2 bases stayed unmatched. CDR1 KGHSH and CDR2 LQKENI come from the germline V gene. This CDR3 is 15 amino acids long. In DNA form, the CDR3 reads TGTGCCAGCTCACCAGGACTAGCGGGGTTCTACGAGCAGTACGTC. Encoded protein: CASSPGLAGFYEQYV.

The CDR3 loop is CASSPAGLGEQYV. The CDR3 DNA reads as TGTGCCAGCAGCCCCGCAGGGTTAGGAGAGCAGTACGTC. This chain uses TRBV6-5 with TRBJ2-7, with TRBD1 as a possible D gene (5 bases). CDR1 and CDR2 (germline): MNHEY, SVGAGI. CDR3 length: 13 amino acids. V was trimmed by 6 bases and J by 7 bases, leaving 16 bases between them.

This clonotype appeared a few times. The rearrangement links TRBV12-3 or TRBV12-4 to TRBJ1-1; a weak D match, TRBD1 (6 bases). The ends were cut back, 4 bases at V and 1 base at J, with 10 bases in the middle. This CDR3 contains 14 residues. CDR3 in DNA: TGTGCCAGCAGTTCAAGACAGGCGAACACTGAAGCTTTCTTT. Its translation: CASSSRQANTEAFF.

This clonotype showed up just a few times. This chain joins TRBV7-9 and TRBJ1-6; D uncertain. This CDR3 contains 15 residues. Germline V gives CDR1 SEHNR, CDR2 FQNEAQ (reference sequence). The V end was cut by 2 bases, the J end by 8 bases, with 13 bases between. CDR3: CASSLNGPGDSPLHF. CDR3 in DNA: TGTGCCAGCAGCTTAAACGGACCTGGGGATTCACCCCTCCACTTT.

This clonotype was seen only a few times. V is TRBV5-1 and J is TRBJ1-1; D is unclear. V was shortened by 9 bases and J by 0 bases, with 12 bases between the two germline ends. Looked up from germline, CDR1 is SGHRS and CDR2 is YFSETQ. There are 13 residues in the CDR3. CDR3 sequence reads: CATSDGLNTEAFF. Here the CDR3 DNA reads TGCGCCACTTCGGACGGACTGAACACTGAAGCTTTCTTT.

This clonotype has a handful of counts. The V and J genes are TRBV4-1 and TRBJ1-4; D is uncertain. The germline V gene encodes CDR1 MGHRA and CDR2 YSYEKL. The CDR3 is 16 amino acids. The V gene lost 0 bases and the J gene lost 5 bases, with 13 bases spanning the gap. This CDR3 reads CASSQDRPGRNEKLFF. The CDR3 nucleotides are TGCGCCAGCAGCCAAGATCGCCCGGGGAGAAATGAAAAACTGTTTTTT.

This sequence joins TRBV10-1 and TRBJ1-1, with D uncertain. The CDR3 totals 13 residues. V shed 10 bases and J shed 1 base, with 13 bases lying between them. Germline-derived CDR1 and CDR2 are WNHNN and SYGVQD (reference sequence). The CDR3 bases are TGCGCCACCTCCAGCCGAAAGAACACTGAAGCTTTCTTT. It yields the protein CATSSRKNTEAFF.

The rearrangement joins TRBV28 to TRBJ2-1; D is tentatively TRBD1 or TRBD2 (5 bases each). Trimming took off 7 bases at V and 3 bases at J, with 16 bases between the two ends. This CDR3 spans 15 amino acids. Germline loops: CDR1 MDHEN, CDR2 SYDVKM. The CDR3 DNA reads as TGTGCCAGCACCAGCGAGGGGTTGGGCTACAATGAGCAGTTCTTC. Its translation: CASTSEGLGYNEQFF.

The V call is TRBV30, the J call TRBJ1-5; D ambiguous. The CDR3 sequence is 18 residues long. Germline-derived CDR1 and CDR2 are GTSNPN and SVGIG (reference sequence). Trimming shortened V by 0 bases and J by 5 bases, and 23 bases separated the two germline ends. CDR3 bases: TGTGCCTGGAGTGTCAGTCATAGTGGTGCAGGTTGGGATCAGCCCCAGCATTTT. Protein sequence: CAWSVSHSGAGWDQPQHF.

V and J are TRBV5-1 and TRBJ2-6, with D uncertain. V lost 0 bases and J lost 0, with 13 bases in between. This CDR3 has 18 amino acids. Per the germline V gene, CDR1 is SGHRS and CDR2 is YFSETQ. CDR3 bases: TGCGCCAGCAGCTTGGCCCTCGGGTTGGACTCTGGGGCCAACGTCCTGACTTTC. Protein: CASSLALGLDSGANVLTF.

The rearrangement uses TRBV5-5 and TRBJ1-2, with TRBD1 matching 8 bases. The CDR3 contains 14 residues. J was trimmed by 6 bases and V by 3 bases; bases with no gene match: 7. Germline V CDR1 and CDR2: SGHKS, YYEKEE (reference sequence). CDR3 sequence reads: CASSSVRGQHGYTF. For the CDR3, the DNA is TGTGCCAGCAGCTCGGTCAGGGGGCAACATGGCTACACCTTC.

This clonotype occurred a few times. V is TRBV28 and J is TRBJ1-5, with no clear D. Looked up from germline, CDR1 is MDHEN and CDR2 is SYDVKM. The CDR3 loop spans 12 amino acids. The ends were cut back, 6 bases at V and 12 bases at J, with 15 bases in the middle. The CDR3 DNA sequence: TGTGCCAGCAGCCCCTATCGAGCACGCCAGCATTTT. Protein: CASSPYRARQHF. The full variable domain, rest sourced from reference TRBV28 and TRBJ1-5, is DVKVTQSSRYLVKRTGEKVFLECVQDMDHENMFWYRQDPGLGLRLIYFSYDVKMKEKGDIPEGYSVSREKKERFSLILESASTNQTSMYLCASSPYRARQHFGDGTRLSIL.

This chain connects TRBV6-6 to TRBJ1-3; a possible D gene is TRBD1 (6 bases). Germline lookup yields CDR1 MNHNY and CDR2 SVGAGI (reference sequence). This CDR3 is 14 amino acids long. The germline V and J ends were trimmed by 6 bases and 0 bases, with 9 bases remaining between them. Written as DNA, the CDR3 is TGTGCCAGCAGACAGGGCTACTCTGGAAACACCATATATTTT. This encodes CASRQGYSGNTIYF.

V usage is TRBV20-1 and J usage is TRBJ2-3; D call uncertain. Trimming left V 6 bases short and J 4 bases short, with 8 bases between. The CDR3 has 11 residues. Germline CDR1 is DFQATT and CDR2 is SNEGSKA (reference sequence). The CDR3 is CSAPVSDTQYF. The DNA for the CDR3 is TGCAGTGCCCCGGTCTCAGATACGCAGTATTTT.